A single sample is the source of the 32 T cell receptor beta chains below, sequenced in a study of blood T cell repertoires in COVID-19. Data came from immunoSEQ multiplex PCR; TCRdb stores just in-frame clones and leaves some out. Here the sample spans 150,000 to 200,000 clones, about 77% being singletons. What was sequenced was PBMCs or T cells enriched from blood (not recorded which). The receptors derive from a woman between 50 and 59 years old with acute COVID-19.

This chain links TRBV6-5 with TRBJ1-1; D is perhaps TRBD1 (6 bases). V was pared by 2 bases and J by 7 bases, with 8 bases between. The CDR3 is 12 amino acids. Per the germline V gene, CDR1 is MNHEY and CDR2 is SVGAGI. The CDR3 coding sequence is TGTGCCAGCAGTTACCTCAGGGGTGAAGCTTTCTTT. Amino acids: CASSYLRGEAFF.

The rearrangement uses TRBV18 and TRBJ1-2, with 7 bases that match TRBD1. The junction had 4 bases not matched to a gene; V was cut back by 3 bases and J by 6 bases. The germline V gene has CDR1 KGHSH and CDR2 LQKENI. This CDR3 comprises 13 residues. The CDR3 DNA reads as TGTGCCAGCTCACCCGACAGGGACGATGGCTACACCTTC. It yields the protein CASSPDRDDGYTF.

The rearrangement uses TRBV6-5 and TRBJ1-4; D is possibly TRBD1 (6 bases). Looked up from germline, CDR1 is MNHEY and CDR2 is SVGAGI. This CDR3 is 14 amino acids long. V was cut by 5 bases and J by 7 bases, with 14 bases left in between. The DNA for the CDR3 is TGTGCCAGCAGTAGGACAGCCAAAATTGAAAAACTGTTTTTT. It is translated as CASSRTAKIEKLFF.

The chain has TRBV28 and TRBJ1-5; a possible D gene is TRBD1 (5 bases). V was trimmed by 1 base and J by 5 bases, leaving 30 bases between them. Germline V gives CDR1 MDHEN, CDR2 SYDVKM. The CDR3 loop spans 21 amino acids. In nucleotides, the CDR3 is TGTGCCAGCAGTTTATTCCCCGGCGGGACCTGGCGGGCAGGAAGGGATCAGCCCCAGCATTTT. This translates into CASSLFPGGTWRAGRDQPQHF.

The rearrangement joins TRBV18 to TRBJ2-1, with D tentatively TRBD1 (6 bases). The V end was cut by 0 bases, the J end by 1 base, with 13 bases between. Germline V lookup: CDR1 KGHSH, CDR2 LQKENI. This CDR3 has 17 residues. This CDR3 is CASSPPGLGTSYNEQFF. In DNA, the CDR3 is TGTGCCAGCTCACCACCGGGTCTCGGGACATCCTACAATGAGCAGTTCTTC.

The CDR3 sequence: CSASAGGYNEQFF. CDR3 sequence (DNA): TGCAGTGCTAGTGCGGGGGGCTACAATGAGCAGTTCTTC. The rearrangement uses TRBV20-1 and TRBJ2-1; TRBD2 aligns across 8 bases. Trimming at V came to 3 bases and at J to 3 bases, leaving 1 base not matched to a gene. The CDR3 consists of 13 residues. Germline lookup yields CDR1 DFQATT and CDR2 SNEGSKA (reference sequence).

The chain joins TRBV11-2 to TRBJ2-3; 8 bases agree with TRBD1. J was trimmed by 8 bases and V by 3 bases; bases with no gene match: 7. Looked up from germline, CDR1 is SGHAT and CDR2 is FQNNGV. CDR3 length: 14 amino acids. CDR3 nucleotides: TGTGCCAGCAGCTTGATACAGGGGGACGCTACGCAGTATTTT. Its protein is CASSLIQGDATQYF.

The chain couples TRBV10-3 to TRBJ2-5; 11 positions agree with TRBD1. There are 14 residues in the CDR3. CDR1 is ENHRY, CDR2 SYGVKD, per germline. With 6 bases clipped from V and 3 bases from J, the junction kept 3 bases outside the gene matches. The CDR3 protein is CAIRGQGEKETQYF. DNA of the CDR3: TGTGCCATCAGGGGACAGGGGGAGAAAGAGACCCAGTACTTC.

The V gene is TRBV20-1, the J gene TRBJ1-1; D ambiguous. With 6 bases removed from V and 5 bases from J, the gap between germline ends came to 10 bases. The CDR3 runs to 11 residues. Germline CDR1 DFQATT, CDR2 SNEGSKA (reference sequence). The CDR3 DNA is TGCAGTGCCCGTGAGGATACTGAAGCTTTCTTT. Amino acid sequence: CSAREDTEAFF.

This sequence joins TRBV27 and TRBJ2-1; D gene unclear. Germline V gene data show CDR1 as MNHEY and CDR2 as SMNVEV (reference sequence). Trimming removed 3 bases from V and 0 bases from J, with 9 bases in between. This CDR3 contains 15 residues. CDR3 sequence reads: CASSFRGSSYNEQFF. CDR3 coding DNA: TGTGCCAGCAGTTTCCGCGGTAGCTCCTACAATGAGCAGTTCTTC.

The gene calls are TRBV7-2 and TRBJ2-7, with 9 bases matching TRBD1. V was pared by 4 bases and J by 7 bases, with 5 bases of the junction left unmatched. Germline CDR1 is SGHTA and CDR2 is FQGNSA. The CDR3 contains 13 residues. The DNA for the CDR3 is TGTGCCAGCAGCTCGGACAGGGGAGGGGAGCAGTACGTC. Protein: CASSSDRGGEQYV.

This chain uses TRBV5-5 with TRBJ2-2; 11 bases map to TRBD1. Germline trimming cut 3 bases from V and 7 bases from J; bases unmatched to any gene: 2. The CDR3 covers 14 residues. Germline V gives CDR1 SGHKS, CDR2 YYEKEE (reference sequence). CDR3 protein: CASSYGTGGGELFF. For the CDR3, the DNA is TGTGCCAGCAGCTACGGGACAGGGGGCGGGGAGCTGTTTTTT.

The chain combines TRBV9 with TRBJ1-2, with no clear D. CDR3 length: 13 amino acids. Trimming stripped 4 bases from V and 3 bases from J, with 10 bases between. The V gene's germline CDR1 is SGDLS and CDR2 YYNGEE. The CDR3 spells CASSTVPDYGYTF. The CDR3 DNA reads TGTGCCAGCAGCACCGTCCCGGACTATGGCTACACCTTC. Complete variable domain (other parts from reference TRBV9 and TRBJ1-2): DSGVTQTPKHLITATGQRVTLRCSPRSGDLSVYWYQQSLDQGLQFLIQYYNGEERAKGNILERFSAQQFPDLHSELNLSSLELGDSALYFCASSTVPDYGYTFGSGTRLTVV.

The rearrangement joins TRBV7-9 to TRBJ1-1; no definite D call. V lost 1 base and J 11 bases, leaving 11 bases between the germline ends. The CDR3 totals 12 residues. CDR1 is SEHNR and CDR2 is FQNEAQ in the germline V gene (reference sequence). The CDR3 nucleotides are TGTGCCAGCAGCTTAGGTGGAGGTCTTGCTTTCTTT. This gives the protein CASSLGGGLAFF.

This chain uses TRBV7-9 with TRBJ1-2, with a possible D match to TRBD1 (5 bases). This CDR3 has 12 residues. CDR1 is SEHNR, CDR2 FQNEAQ, per germline (reference sequence). Trimming shortened V by 5 bases and J by 4 bases, and 8 bases separated the two germline ends. CDR3 nucleotides: TGTGCCAGCAGCCCTCAGGGCTATGGCTACACCTTC. Protein: CASSPQGYGYTF.

This clone was counted a single time. The chain is built from TRBV4-1 and TRBJ1-2, with a weak D call TRBD1 (6 bases). The V and J ends lost 0 bases and 4 bases respectively, with 15 bases between them. Per germline, CDR1 MGHRA and CDR2 YSYEKL. The CDR3 extends over 16 amino acids. CDR3 sequence reads: CASSQEEGRGSYGYTF. The CDR3 DNA reads as TGCGCCAGCAGCCAAGAAGAAGGCAGGGGCTCCTATGGCTACACCTTC.

This clone was seen a single time. The rearrangement uses TRBV5-6 and TRBJ2-7; TRBD1 matches 9 bases. Germline-derived CDR1 and CDR2 are SGHDT and YYEEEE. The CDR3 extends over 14 amino acids. With V trimmed by 2 bases and J by 9 bases, 9 bases remained unmatched. CDR3 sequence: CASSFGTGPLGQYV. The DNA of the CDR3 is TGTGCCAGCAGCTTCGGGACAGGGCCCCTCGGGCAGTACGTC.

The chain uses TRBV19 and TRBJ2-1, with a possible D match to TRBD2 (6 bases). The germline gives CDR1 LNHDA, CDR2 SQIVND (reference sequence). V lost 0 bases and J 12 bases, leaving 9 bases between the germline ends. This CDR3 region has 12 residues. CDR3 region: CASSIDRGGQFF. The CDR3 coding sequence is TGTGCCAGTAGTATAGATCGGGGAGGGCAGTTCTTC.

The gene calls are TRBV11-1 and TRBJ1-1; possibly TRBD1 for D (6 bases). There are 14 residues in the CDR3. Trimming shortened V by 5 bases and J by 4 bases, and 14 bases separated the two germline ends. Germline V gene data show CDR1 as SGHAT and CDR2 as FQDESV (reference sequence). CDR3 bases: TGTGCCAGCAGCCTTGGGGGGGCGGGCACTGAAGCTTTCTTT. Residues: CASSLGGAGTEAFF.

This rearrangement joins TRBV12-3 or TRBV12-4 to TRBJ1-5; D not certain. CDR3 length: 13 residues. The V gene lost 6 bases and the J gene lost 0 bases, with 6 bases spanning the gap. CDR3 sequence reads: CASRGLSNQPQHF. The CDR3 DNA reads TGTGCCAGCAGGGGCCTTAGCAATCAGCCCCAGCATTTT.

The genes are TRBV28 and TRBJ1-2, with a possible D match to TRBD1 (6 bases). This CDR3 has 13 amino acids. The germline V and J ends were trimmed by 5 bases and 4 bases, with 11 bases remaining between them. The germline V gene has CDR1 MDHEN and CDR2 SYDVKM. CDR3 in DNA: TGTGCCAGCAGTGGGGGGGCCGGCTATGGCTACACCTTC. It codes for CASSGGAGYGYTF.

This chain connects TRBV7-3 to TRBJ1-1; perhaps TRBD1 as D (5 bases). V was clipped by 6 bases and J by 7 bases, with 15 bases between them. The CDR3 consists of 13 residues. Per germline, CDR1 SGHTA and CDR2 FQGTGA. The CDR3 loop is CASSFRPDSEAFF. As DNA, the CDR3 is TGTGCCAGCAGTTTCCGACCTGACAGTGAAGCTTTCTTT.

The rearrangement links TRBV21-1 to TRBJ1-1. TRBV21-1 constitutes a pseudogene. The CDR3 has 13 residues. CDR3 sequence (DNA): TGTGCCAGCATCAAAGCCCCAACGGCTGAAGCTTTCTTT. This sequence encodes CASIKAPTAEAFF.

The V and J genes are TRBV7-9 and TRBJ1-4; D unclear. There are 17 residues in the CDR3. CDR1 is SEHNR and CDR2 is FQNEAQ in the germline V gene (reference sequence). The V and J ends lost 5 bases and 3 bases respectively, with 19 bases between them. The CDR3 protein is CASSGLRVTTANEKLFF. CDR3 in DNA: TGTGCCAGCAGCGGCTTGAGGGTTACTACAGCTAATGAAAAACTGTTTTTT.

CDR3 sequence (DNA): TGTGCCAGCAGCTTAGGAACGGCGGGGGCTAACACAGATACGCAGTATTTT. This encodes CASSLGTAGANTDTQYF. The chain combines TRBV7-9 with TRBJ2-3; possibly TRBD2 for D (7 bases). The CDR3 length is 17 residues. The germline gives CDR1 SEHNR, CDR2 FQNEAQ (reference sequence). V was trimmed by 1 base and J by 2 bases, leaving 16 bases between them.

This rearrangement joins TRBV7-2 to TRBJ2-1; the D is unclear. The germline V gene has CDR1 SGHTA and CDR2 FQGNSA. V was cut by 2 bases and J by 4 bases, with 6 bases left in between. This CDR3 has 13 residues. The DNA of the CDR3 is TGTGCCAGCAGCTTAACGGTATACAATGAGCAGTTCTTC. This encodes CASSLTVYNEQFF.

The chain has TRBV19 and TRBJ2-3, with D possibly matching TRBD2 (7 bases). The CDR3 covers 15 residues. Germline-derived CDR1 and CDR2 are LNHDA and SQIVND (reference sequence). Trimming took 7 bases from V and 1 from J, leaving 15 bases between them. CDR3 sequence: CASTEGRGGTDTQYF. The CDR3 DNA is TGTGCCAGTACCGAAGGGAGGGGGGGCACAGATACGCAGTATTTT.

V usage is TRBV28 and J usage is TRBJ1-5; TRBD1 might be the D (5 bases). The CDR3 sequence is 15 residues long. V lost 7 bases, J lost 1 base, and 14 bases lay in between. Germline V gene sequence: CDR1 MDHEN, CDR2 SYDVKM. The CDR3: CASTMGEGSNQPQHF. The CDR3, as DNA: TGTGCCAGCACTATGGGGGAGGGAAGCAATCAGCCCCAGCATTTT.

Here the CDR3 reads CASNRGQGFTDTQYF. The CDR3 DNA reads TGTGCCAGCAATAGGGGACAGGGGTTCACAGATACGCAGTATTTT. This chain links TRBV9 with TRBJ2-3; 10 nucleotides align to TRBD1. Trimming removed 6 bases from V and 2 bases from J; junction bases left unmatched: 6. CDR1 is SGDLS, CDR2 YYNGEE, per germline. This CDR3 has 15 amino acids. Full variable domain (outside the CDR3, taken from reference TRBV9 and TRBJ2-3): DSGVTQTPKHLITATGQRVTLRCSPRSGDLSVYWYQQSLDQGLQFLIQYYNGEERAKGNILERFSAQQFPDLHSELNLSSLELGDSALYFCASNRGQGFTDTQYFGPGTRLTVL.

This sequence joins TRBV19 and TRBJ2-3; possibly TRBD2 for D (6 bases). The germline V gene encodes CDR1 LNHDA and CDR2 SQIVND (reference sequence). V was clipped by 6 bases and J by 2 bases, with 15 bases between them. CDR3 length: 15 amino acids. As DNA, the CDR3 is TGTGCCAGTAGACCAACTAGCACCAACACAGATACGCAGTATTTT. Its protein product is CASRPTSTNTDTQYF.

J is TRBJ1-1 and V is TRBV7-9; 8 bases are shared with TRBD1. The length of the CDR3 is 13 residues. The germline V gene has CDR1 SEHNR and CDR2 FQNEAQ (reference sequence). J gave up 4 bases and V 4 bases, and 2 bases lay outside the gene matches. The CDR3 DNA reads TGTGCCAGCAGCTGGGGACAGGTCACTGAAGCTTTCTTT. This encodes CASSWGQVTEAFF.

This chain joins TRBV3-1 (or the pseudogene TRBV3-2) and TRBJ2-2; 7 bases line up with TRBD1. Germline V lookup: CDR1 LGHDT, CDR2 YNNKEL (reference sequence). Trimming at V came to 4 bases and at J to 1 base, leaving 12 bases not matched to a gene. This CDR3 contains 18 residues. The DNA for the CDR3 is TGTGCCAGCAGCCCCCAACCGGGACAGAATATGAACACCGGGGAGCTGTTTTTT. Amino acid sequence: CASSPQPGQNMNTGELFF.